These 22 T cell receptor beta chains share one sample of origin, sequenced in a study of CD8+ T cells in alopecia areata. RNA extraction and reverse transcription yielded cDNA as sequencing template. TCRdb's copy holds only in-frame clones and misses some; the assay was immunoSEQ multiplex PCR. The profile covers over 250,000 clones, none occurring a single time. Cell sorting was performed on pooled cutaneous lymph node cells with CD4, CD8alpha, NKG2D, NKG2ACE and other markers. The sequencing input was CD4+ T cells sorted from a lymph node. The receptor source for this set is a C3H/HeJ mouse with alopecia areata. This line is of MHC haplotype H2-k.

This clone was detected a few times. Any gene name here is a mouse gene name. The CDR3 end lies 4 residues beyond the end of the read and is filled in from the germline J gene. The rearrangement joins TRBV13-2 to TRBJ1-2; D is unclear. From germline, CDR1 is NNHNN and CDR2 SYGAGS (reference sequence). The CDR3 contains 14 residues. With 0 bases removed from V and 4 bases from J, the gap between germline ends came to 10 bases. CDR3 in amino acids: CASGDVLGTSDYTF. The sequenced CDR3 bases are TGTGCCAGCGGTGATGTGTTGGGTACCTCC.

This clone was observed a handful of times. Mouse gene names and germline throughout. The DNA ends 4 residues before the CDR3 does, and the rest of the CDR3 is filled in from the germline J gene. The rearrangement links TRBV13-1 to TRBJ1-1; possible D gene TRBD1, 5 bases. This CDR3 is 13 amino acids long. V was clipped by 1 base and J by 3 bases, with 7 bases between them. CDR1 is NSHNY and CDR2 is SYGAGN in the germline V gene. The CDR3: CASSDLGHTEVFF. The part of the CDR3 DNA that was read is TGTGCCAGCAGTGATCTGGGGCACACA.

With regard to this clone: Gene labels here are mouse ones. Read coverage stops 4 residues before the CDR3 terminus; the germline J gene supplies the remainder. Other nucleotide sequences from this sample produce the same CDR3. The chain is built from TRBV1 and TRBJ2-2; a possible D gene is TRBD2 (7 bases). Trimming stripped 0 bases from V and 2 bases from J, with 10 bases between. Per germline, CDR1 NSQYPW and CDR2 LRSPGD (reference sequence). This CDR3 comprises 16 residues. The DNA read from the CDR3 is TGCACCTGCAGTGCAGAGGGGGGCGCGAACACCGGG. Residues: CTCSAEGGANTG. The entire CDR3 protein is CTCSAEGGANTGQLYF.

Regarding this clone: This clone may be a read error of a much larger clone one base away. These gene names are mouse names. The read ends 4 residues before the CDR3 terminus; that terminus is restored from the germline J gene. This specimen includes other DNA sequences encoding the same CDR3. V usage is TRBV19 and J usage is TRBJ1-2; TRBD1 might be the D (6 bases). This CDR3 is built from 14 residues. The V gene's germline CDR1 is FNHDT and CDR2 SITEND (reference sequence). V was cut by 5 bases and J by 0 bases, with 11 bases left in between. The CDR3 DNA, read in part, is TGTGCCAGCAGCTCCGGGACAACAAACTCC. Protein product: CASSSGTTNS. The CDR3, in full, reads CASSSGTTNSDYTF.

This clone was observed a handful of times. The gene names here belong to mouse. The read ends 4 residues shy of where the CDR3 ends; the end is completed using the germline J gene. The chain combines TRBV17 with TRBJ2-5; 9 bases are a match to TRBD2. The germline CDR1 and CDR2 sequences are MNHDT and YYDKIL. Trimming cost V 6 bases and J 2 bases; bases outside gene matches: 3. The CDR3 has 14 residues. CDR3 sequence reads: CASSKDWGQDTQYF. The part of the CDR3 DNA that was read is TGTGCTAGCAGCAAGGACTGGGGCCAAGAC.

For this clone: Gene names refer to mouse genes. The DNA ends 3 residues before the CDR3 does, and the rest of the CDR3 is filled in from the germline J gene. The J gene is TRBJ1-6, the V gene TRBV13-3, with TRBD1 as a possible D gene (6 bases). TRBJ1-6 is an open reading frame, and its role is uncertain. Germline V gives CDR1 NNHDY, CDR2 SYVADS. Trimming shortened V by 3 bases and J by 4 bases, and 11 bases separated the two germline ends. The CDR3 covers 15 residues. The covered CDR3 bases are TGTGCCAGCAGTGGGAACAGGGTTTATAATTCGCCC. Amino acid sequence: CASSGNRVYNSP. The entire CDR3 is CASSGNRVYNSPLYF.

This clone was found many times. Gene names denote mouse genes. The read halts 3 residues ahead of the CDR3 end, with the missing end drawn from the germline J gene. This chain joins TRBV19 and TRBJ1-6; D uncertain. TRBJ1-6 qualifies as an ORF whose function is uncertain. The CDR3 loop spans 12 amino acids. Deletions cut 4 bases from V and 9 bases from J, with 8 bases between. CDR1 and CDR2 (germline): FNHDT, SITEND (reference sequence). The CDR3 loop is CASSRLSSPLYF. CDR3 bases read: TGTGCCAGCAGTCGACTGAGTTCGCCC.

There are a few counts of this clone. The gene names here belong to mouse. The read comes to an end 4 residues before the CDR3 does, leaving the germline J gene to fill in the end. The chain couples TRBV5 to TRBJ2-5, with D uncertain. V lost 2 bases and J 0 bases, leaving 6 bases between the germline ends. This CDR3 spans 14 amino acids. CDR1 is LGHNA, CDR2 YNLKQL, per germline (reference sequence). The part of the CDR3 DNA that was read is TGTGCCAGCAGCCAATCAGTTAACCAAGAC. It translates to CASSQSVNQD. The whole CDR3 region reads CASSQSVNQDTQYF.

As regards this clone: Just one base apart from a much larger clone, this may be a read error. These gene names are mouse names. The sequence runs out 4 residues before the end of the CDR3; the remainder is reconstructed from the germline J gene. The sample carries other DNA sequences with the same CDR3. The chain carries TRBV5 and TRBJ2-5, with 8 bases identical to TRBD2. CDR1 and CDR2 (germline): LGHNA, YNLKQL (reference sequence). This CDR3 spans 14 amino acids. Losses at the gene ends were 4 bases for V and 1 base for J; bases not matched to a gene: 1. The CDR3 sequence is CASSLLGDQDTQYF. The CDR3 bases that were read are TGTGCCAGCAGCCTACTGGGGGACCAAGAC.

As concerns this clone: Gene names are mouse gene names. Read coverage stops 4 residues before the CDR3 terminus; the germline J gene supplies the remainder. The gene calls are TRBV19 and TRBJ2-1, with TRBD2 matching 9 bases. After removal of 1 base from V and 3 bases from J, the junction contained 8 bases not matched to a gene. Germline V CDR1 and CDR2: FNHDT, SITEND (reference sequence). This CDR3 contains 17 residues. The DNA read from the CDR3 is TGTGCCAGCAGTATATCTTGGGGGGGCGCCGGCTATGCT. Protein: CASSISWGGAGYA. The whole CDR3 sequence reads CASSISWGGAGYAEQFF.

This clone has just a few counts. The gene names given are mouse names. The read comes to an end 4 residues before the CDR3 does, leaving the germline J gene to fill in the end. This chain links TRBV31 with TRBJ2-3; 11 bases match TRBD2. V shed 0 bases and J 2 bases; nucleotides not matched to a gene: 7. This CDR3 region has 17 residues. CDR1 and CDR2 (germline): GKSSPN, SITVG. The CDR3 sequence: CAWSLKRGLGVAETLYF. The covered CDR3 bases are TGTGCCTGGAGTCTAAAGAGGGGACTGGGGGTTGCAGAA.

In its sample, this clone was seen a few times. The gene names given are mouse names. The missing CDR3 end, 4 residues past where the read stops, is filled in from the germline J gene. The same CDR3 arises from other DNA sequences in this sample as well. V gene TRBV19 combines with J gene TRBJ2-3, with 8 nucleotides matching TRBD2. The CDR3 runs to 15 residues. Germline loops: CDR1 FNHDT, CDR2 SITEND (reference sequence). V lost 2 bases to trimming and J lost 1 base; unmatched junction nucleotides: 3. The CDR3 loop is CASSIRGGRAETLYF. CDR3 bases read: TGTGCCAGCAGTATCCGGGGGGGCCGTGCAGAA.

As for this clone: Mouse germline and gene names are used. The CDR3 is CASGDVRVNTLYF. The CDR3 bases that were read are TGTGCCAGCGGTGATGTTAGGGTTAAC. The chain links TRBV13-2 to TRBJ2-4; no reliable D call. Read sequence stops 4 residues before the CDR3 end, and the germline J gene provides the missing end. Looked up from germline, CDR1 is NNHNN and CDR2 is SYGAGS (reference sequence). The length of the CDR3 is 13 residues.

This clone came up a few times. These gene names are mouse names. Incomplete CDR3 DNA: TGTGCTAGCAGTCTACAGGACCAAGAC. It translates to CASSLQDQD. Given in full, the CDR3 is CASSLQDQDTQYF. The rearrangement links TRBV17 to TRBJ2-5; D is perhaps TRBD1 (5 bases). Read sequence stops 4 residues before the CDR3 end, and the germline J gene provides the missing end. V was cut by 5 bases and J by 1 base, with 7 bases left in between. CDR1 is MNHDT, CDR2 YYDKIL, per germline. This CDR3 comprises 13 residues.

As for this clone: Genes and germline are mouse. CDR3 DNA (partial): TGTGCAAGCAGCTTCGGGACAGGGGAAAACACA. Translated, it gives CASSFGTGENT. The whole CDR3 sequence is CASSFGTGENTEVFF. The chain recombines TRBV16 with TRBJ1-1; TRBD1 aligns across 10 bases. The sequenced fragment ends 4 residues before the CDR3 boundary, so the rest is inferred from the germline J gene. V shed 3 bases, J shed 1 base, and the junction held 2 bases outside the gene matches. Looked up from germline, CDR1 is SGHSA and CDR2 is FRNQAP. The CDR3 extends over 15 amino acids.

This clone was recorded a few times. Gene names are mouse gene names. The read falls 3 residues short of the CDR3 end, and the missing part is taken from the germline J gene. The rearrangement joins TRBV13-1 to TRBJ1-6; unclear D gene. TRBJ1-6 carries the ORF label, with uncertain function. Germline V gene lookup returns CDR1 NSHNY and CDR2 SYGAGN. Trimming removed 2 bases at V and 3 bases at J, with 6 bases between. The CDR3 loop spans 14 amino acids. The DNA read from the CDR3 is TGTGCCAGCAGTGAAGCAGTCTATAATTCGCCC. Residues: CASSEAVYNSP. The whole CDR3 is CASSEAVYNSPLYF.

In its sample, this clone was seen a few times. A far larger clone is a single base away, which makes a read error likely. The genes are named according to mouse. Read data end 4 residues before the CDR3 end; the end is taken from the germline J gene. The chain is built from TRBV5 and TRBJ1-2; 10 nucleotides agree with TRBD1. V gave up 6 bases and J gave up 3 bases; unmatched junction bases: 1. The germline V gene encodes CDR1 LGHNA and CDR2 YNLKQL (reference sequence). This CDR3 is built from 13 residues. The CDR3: CASRGTGDSDYTF. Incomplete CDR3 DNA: TGTGCCAGCAGGGGGACAGGGGACTCC.

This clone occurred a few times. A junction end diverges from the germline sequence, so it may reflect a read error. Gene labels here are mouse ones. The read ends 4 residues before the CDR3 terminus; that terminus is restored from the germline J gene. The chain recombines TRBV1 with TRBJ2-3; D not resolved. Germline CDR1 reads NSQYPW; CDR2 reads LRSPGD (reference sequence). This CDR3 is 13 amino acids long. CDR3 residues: CTCSPDSAETLYF. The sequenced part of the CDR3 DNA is TGCACCTGCAGTCCAGATAGTGCAGAA.

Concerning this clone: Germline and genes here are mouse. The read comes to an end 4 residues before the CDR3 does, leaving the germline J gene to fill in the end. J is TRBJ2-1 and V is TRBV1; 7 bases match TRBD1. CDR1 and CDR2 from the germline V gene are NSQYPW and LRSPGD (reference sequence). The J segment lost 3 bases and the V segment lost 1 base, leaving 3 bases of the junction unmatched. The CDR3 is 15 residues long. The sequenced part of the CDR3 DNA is TGCACCTGCAGTGCAGCTGGGACAGCCTATGCT. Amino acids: CTCSAAGTAYA. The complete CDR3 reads CTCSAAGTAYAEQFF.

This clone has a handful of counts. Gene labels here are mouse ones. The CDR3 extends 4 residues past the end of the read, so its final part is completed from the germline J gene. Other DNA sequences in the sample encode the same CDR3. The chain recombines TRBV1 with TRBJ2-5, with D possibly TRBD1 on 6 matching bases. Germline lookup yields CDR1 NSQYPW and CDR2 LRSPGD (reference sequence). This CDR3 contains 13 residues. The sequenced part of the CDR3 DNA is TGCACCTGCAGTGGCGGGACAAAAGAC. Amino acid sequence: CTCSGGTKD. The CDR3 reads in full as CTCSGGTKDTQYF. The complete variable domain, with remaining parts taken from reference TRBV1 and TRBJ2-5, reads VTLLEQNPRWRLVPRGQAVNLRCILKNSQYPWMSWYQQDLQKQLQWLFTLRSPGDKEVKSLPGADYLATRVTDTELRLQVANMSQGRTLYCTCSGGTKDTQYFGPGTRLLVL.

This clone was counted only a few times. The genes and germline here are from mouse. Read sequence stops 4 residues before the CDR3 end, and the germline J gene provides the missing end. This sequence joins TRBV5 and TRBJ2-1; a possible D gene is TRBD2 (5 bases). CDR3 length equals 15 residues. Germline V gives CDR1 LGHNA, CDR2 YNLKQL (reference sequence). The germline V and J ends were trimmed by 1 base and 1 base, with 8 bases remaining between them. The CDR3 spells CASSQAWANYAEQFF. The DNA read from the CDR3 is TGTGCCAGCAGCCAAGCCTGGGCGAACTATGCT.

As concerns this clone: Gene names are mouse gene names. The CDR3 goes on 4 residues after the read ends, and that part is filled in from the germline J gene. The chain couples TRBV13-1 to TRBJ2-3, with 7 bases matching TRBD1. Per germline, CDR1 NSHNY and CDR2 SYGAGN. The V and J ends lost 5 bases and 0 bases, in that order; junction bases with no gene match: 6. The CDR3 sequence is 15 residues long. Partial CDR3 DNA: TGTGCCAGCAGCACGGGACAGACTAGTGCAGAA. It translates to CASSTGQTSAE. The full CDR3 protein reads CASSTGQTSAETLYF.